These 2 T cell receptor beta chains came from one sample sequenced in a study of post-analysis software for immune sequencing data. Overall study findings and caveats: Patients had higher frequencies than controls of roughly 5 TRBV segments, including TRBV5-6, TRBV5-1 and TRBV20-1.

Unique molecular identifiers had been added to the TCR beta cDNA libraries. One entry per CDR3 protein results from TCRdb running MiXCR on the PCR reads. This sample yields 600,000 to 700,000 distinct CDR3 sequences, of which approximately 59% are seen a single time; around 10% belongs to the top ten. Antigen specificity for these receptors is unknown. The sample was blood. Receptors originate from a girl aged 2-15 years with multiple sclerosis.

The rearrangement joins TRBV12-3 or TRBV12-4 to TRBJ2-7, with 7 bases fitting TRBD1. The V segment lost 5 bases and the J segment 3 bases; nucleotides outside the gene matches: 7. The CDR3 length is 14 residues. CDR3 region: CASSGTATNYEQYF. CDR3 bases: TGTGCCAGCAGTGGGACAGCTACTAACTACGAGCAGTACTTC.

In its sample, this clonotype was seen a few times. The V gene is TRBV30, the J gene TRBJ1-2; D remains ambiguous. Germline-derived CDR1 and CDR2 are GTSNPN and SVGIG (reference sequence). V gave up 3 bases and J gave up 4 bases, with 12 bases separating them. CDR3 length: 13 residues. CDR3 in DNA: TGTGCCTGGAGACCGACGGAACTCTATGGCTACACCTTC. As protein: CAWRPTELYGYTF.